This T cell receptor beta chain came from a study of shared clonotypes between healthy human individuals. With 4 bases removed from V and 10 bases from J, the gap between germline ends came to 14 bases. CDR1 is SNHLY and CDR2 is FYNNEI in the germline V gene. CDR3 length: 14 residues. The assay was immunoSEQ multiplex PCR, and TCRdb's table has in-frame clones only and misses some. The table includes about a million clones, approximately 76% detected once. The rearrangement links TRBV2 to TRBJ1-6; D possibly corresponds to TRBD1 (6 bases). This TCR was sampled from a man in his late teens or twenties in good health. The sequenced sample was memory CD4+ T cells sorted from blood. The subset here: CD45RA-negative fraction. As DNA, the CDR3 is TGTGCCAGCAGTGGAGCCAGGGGCGTCTCACCCCTCCACTTT. This sequence encodes CASSGARGVSPLHF.